The rows below give T cell receptor beta chains drawn from one sample of a study of shared T cell receptors in the human thymus. The data were produced by immunoSEQ multiplex PCR, yet TCRdb's version contains in-frame clones alone and is incomplete. The sample includes over 65,000 clones, about 95% of them seen just once. The sequenced material came from thymocytes. The receptor source for this set is a human donor. The conserved cysteine and the conserved F or W are not part of the CDR3 here.

cdr3_length j_call v_call cdr3_aa
13 TRBJ2-7 TRBV19 ASSPTGRFWYEQY
13 TRBJ1-2 TRBV9 ASSVTGAGYYGYT
15 TRBJ2-3 TRBV7-3 ASSGNPERGETDTQY
14 TRBJ2-1 TRBV15 ATSNYRLLAGNEQF
10 TRBJ2-3 TRBV7-2 ASSLFPDTQY
15 TRBJ2-3 TRBV4-2 ASSQGNRGLLPDTQY
14 TRBJ1-4 TRBV28 ASSHTPGRGREKLF
13 TRBJ1-5 TRBV28 ASSPIMDSHQPQH
14 TRBJ2-2 TRBV15 ATSRGPLRITGELF
18 TRBJ2-7 TRBV4-1 ASSQNGVGTTGGSSYEQY
14 TRBJ2-1 TRBV7-3 ASSFGTVAAYNEQF
13 TRBJ1-2 TRBV5-8 ASSFWVQGLYGYT
14 TRBJ2-6 TRBV6-6 ASRIVRGSGANVLT
16 TRBJ1-6 TRBV14 ASSQDSGRDRENSPLH
10 TRBJ1-2 TRBV28 ASSSMTVGYT
13 TRBJ1-5 TRBV7-2 ASSSHQGDNQPQH
18 TRBJ1-5 TRBV6-1 ASSAYPGTGIIHSNQPQH
12 TRBJ1-2 TRBV29-1 SVEDPGRARGYT
15 TRBJ2-7 TRBV4-2 ASSPKSRDRQTYEQY
11 TRBJ1-1 TRBV9 ASSGTENTEAF
15 TRBJ2-7 TRBV4-1 ASSPGTGHLPPYEQY
15 TRBJ1-4 TRBV15 ATSRDLWTPGNEKLF
13 TRBJ1-1 TRBV18 ASSVRTSANAEAF
15 TRBJ2-1 TRBV4-3 ASSQESWERGVGEQF
10 TRBJ2-7 TRBV6-5 ASRARDYEQY
13 TRBJ1-5 TRBV12-5 ASAPEADSNQPQH
11 TRBJ1-5 TRBV27 ASGQVRGVSQH
9 TRBJ2-1 TRBV20-1 SARGGDGPF
9 TRBJ2-3 TRBV20-1 SARLADTQY
13 TRBJ1-6 TRBV5-6 ASSPGARHNSPLH
18 TRBJ2-6 TRBV19 ASSSEIVTGINSGANVLT
14 TRBJ2-3 TRBV27 ASSLLGGRPTDTQY
11 TRBJ1-1 TRBV7-2 ASHRGGSTEAF
14 TRBJ2-6 TRBV29-1 SVSGDRNSGANVLT
13 TRBJ2-3 TRBV12-5 ATSSGQGAVDTQY
15 TRBJ2-1 TRBV4-3 ASSQDSRLVTGNEQF
14 TRBJ1-6 TRBV4-3 ASSQDRGPGGSPLH
14 TRBJ1-3 TRBV25-1 ASSEPNRGGGNTIY
14 TRBJ1-5 TRBV5-6 ASSLQYYGSNQPQH
14 TRBJ1-1 TRBV5-1 ASSLEGGPAHTEAF
13 TRBJ2-5 TRBV7-3 ASSASTGVEETQY